The 14 T cell receptor beta chains presented below share a single source sample, sequenced in a study of OX40 agonist ivuxolimab in advanced cancers. Repertoires were generated with immunoSEQ multiplex PCR, while TCRdb's copy carries only in-frame clones and drops some. The sample holds under 140,000 clones, more than 70% seen once. Specimen: CD4+ or CD8+ T cells sorted from blood, collected in a trial of the OX40 agonist ivuxolimab. These receptor sequences come from an adult with an advanced solid tumor such as melanoma, head and neck, liver or kidney cancer.

The rearrangement uses TRBV28 and TRBJ2-7; D call uncertain. This CDR3 spans 12 amino acids. CDR1 and CDR2 from the germline V gene are MDHEN and SYDVKM. V lost 6 bases and J lost 4, with 10 bases in between. CDR3 bases: TGTGCCAGCAGACCTACAGATTACGAGCAGTACTTC. Amino acid sequence: CASRPTDYEQYF.

The chain carries TRBV11-2 and TRBJ1-1; perhaps TRBD1 as D (5 bases). The CDR3 is made up of 15 amino acids. V was pared by 1 base and J by 6 bases, with 15 bases between. The germline V gene encodes CDR1 SGHAT and CDR2 FQNNGV. The CDR3 DNA sequence: TGTGCCAGCAGCTTAGCTCCTCAGGGAGGGTCTGAAGCTTTCTTT. This codes for CASSLAPQGGSEAFF. Combining the CDR3 with reference TRBV11-2 and TRBJ1-1 gives the whole variable domain EAGVAQSPRYKIIEKRQSVAFWCNPISGHATLYWYQQILGQGPKLLIQFQNNGVVDDSQLPKDRFSAERLKGVDSTLKIQPAKLEDSAVYLCASSLAPQGGSEAFFGQGTRLTVV.

V gene TRBV27 combines with J gene TRBJ2-5, with 7 bases that match TRBD1. The V gene's germline CDR1 is MNHEY and CDR2 SMNVEV (reference sequence). The CDR3 is 12 amino acids. V was pared by 4 bases and J by 5 bases, with 1 base of the junction left unmatched. The CDR3 protein is CASSSQGETQYF. The CDR3 nucleotides read TGTGCCAGCAGTTCACAGGGGGAGACCCAGTACTTC.

The chain uses TRBV27 and TRBJ2-5, with D hard to call. This CDR3 contains 14 residues. CDR1 is MNHEY, CDR2 SMNVEV, per germline (reference sequence). V gave up 7 bases and J gave up 2 bases, with 14 bases separating them. In nucleotides, the CDR3 is TGTGCCAGCAACTCAATGGGCGATCAAGAGACCCAGTACTTC. Amino acids: CASNSMGDQETQYF.

The V call is TRBV7-3, the J call TRBJ2-1; 7 bases are a match to TRBD2. The CDR3 loop spans 15 amino acids. V gave up 5 bases and J gave up 2 bases; unmatched junction bases: 6. Germline loops: CDR1 SGHTA, CDR2 FQGTGA. This CDR3 is CASSKERGTYNEQFF. DNA of the CDR3: TGTGCCAGCAGCAAAGAGCGGGGTACCTACAATGAGCAGTTCTTC.

This clone was recorded only once. The gene calls are TRBV28 and TRBJ1-1; unclear D gene. Germline V gives CDR1 MDHEN, CDR2 SYDVKM. The CDR3 has 13 residues. Trimming shortened V by 4 bases and J by 0 bases, and 6 bases separated the two germline ends. CDR3 residues: CASSSPMNTEAFF. DNA for the CDR3: TGTGCCAGCAGTTCGCCTATGAACACTGAAGCTTTCTTT.

The V call is TRBV19, the J call TRBJ2-7; TRBD2 agrees at 10 bases. Germline CDR1 reads LNHDA; CDR2 reads SQIVND (reference sequence). V was clipped by 7 bases and J by 3 bases; unmatched bases: 15. The CDR3 consists of 17 residues. The CDR3 sequence: CASTPGTSETRYYEQYF. The CDR3 DNA is TGTGCCAGTACACCCGGGACTAGCGAAACCCGTTACTACGAGCAGTACTTC.

The chain is built from TRBV11-3 and TRBJ2-1, with a weak D call TRBD1 (5 bases). This CDR3 comprises 16 residues. Germline V gene data show CDR1 as SGHNT and CDR2 as YENEEA. Trimming shortened V by 5 bases and J by 2 bases, and 16 bases separated the two germline ends. The CDR3 DNA follows: TGTGCCAGCAGCCCCATCTCAGGGTCCACCTACAATGAGCAGTTCTTC. Its translation is CASSPISGSTYNEQFF. The variable domain in full, completed from reference TRBV11-3 and TRBJ2-1, reads EAGVVQSPRYKIIEKKQPVAFWCNPISGHNTLYWYLQNLGQGPELLIRYENEEAVDDSQLPKDRFSAERLKGVDSTLKIQPAELGDSAVYLCASSPISGSTYNEQFFGPGTRLTVL.

The CDR3 DNA follows: TGTGCCTGGAGTGTTGGGTCGAGAACTGAAGCTTTCTTT. This translates into CAWSVGSRTEAFF. The chain links TRBV30 to TRBJ1-1; D is uncertain. V was trimmed by 0 bases and J by 5 bases, leaving 10 bases between them. CDR3 size: 13 residues. Germline-derived CDR1 and CDR2 are GTSNPN and SVGIG (reference sequence).

The chain joins TRBV5-1 to TRBJ1-4; TRBD1 matches 9 bases. V was pared by 5 bases and J by 3 bases, with 8 bases of the junction left unmatched. The CDR3 is 16 amino acids. The V gene's germline CDR1 is SGHRS and CDR2 YFSETQ. CDR3 amino acids: CASSSGQGHANEKLFF. The CDR3 region has the DNA TGCGCCAGCAGTTCGGGACAGGGTCATGCTAATGAAAAACTGTTTTTT.

The chain recombines TRBV28 with TRBJ2-7; the match to TRBD1 covers 7 bases. The CDR3 consists of 14 residues. Germline values: CDR1 MDHEN, CDR2 SYDVKM. Trimming at V came to 6 bases and at J to 3 bases, leaving 8 bases not matched to a gene. The CDR3 coding sequence is TGTGCCAGCAGATCGACAGGGACGCTCTACGAGCAGTACTTC. This encodes CASRSTGTLYEQYF.

This CDR3 is CASSPAGTGDEKLFF. CDR3 coding DNA: TGTGCCAGCTCACCAGCCGGGACAGGGGATGAAAAACTGTTTTTT. The chain couples TRBV18 to TRBJ1-4; 10 bases are shared with TRBD1. The CDR3 spans 15 residues. V trimming: 2 bases; J trimming: 6 bases; junction bases outside the gene matches: 3. CDR1 is KGHSH, CDR2 LQKENI, per germline.

V is TRBV6-6 and J is TRBJ2-3; a possible D gene is TRBD2 (6 bases). From germline, CDR1 is MNHNY and CDR2 SVGAGI (reference sequence). The germline V and J ends were trimmed by 0 bases and 3 bases, with 10 bases remaining between them. The CDR3 is made up of 15 amino acids. The CDR3 coding sequence is TGTGCCAGCAGTTACTCGAGGGGAGGTACAGATACGCAGTATTTT. This gives the protein CASSYSRGGTDTQYF.

The rearrangement links TRBV4-1 to TRBJ2-5, with D possibly being TRBD2 (6 bases). CDR3 size: 15 residues. Germline V gene data show CDR1 as MGHRA and CDR2 as YSYEKL. The V and J ends lost 0 bases and 5 bases respectively, with 13 bases between them. The chain's CDR3 is CASSQEPGVWETQYF. CDR3 sequence (DNA): TGCGCCAGCAGCCAAGAACCGGGGGTATGGGAGACCCAGTACTTC.